This T cell receptor (beta chain) is from a study of blood T cell repertoires in COVID-19. The repertoire was sequenced with immunoSEQ multiplex PCR; TCRdb's copy has only in-frame clones and lacks some. The sample lists approximately 44,000 clones, around nine tenths occurring once. This clonotype was sampled from a woman aged 80 or older with acute or convalescent COVID-19. The sample taken for sequencing was peripheral blood.

CDR3: CASSQEKVANNEQFF. The CDR3 DNA follows: TGTGCCAGCAGCCAAGAAAAGGTAGCGAACAATGAGCAGTTCTTC. This chain connects TRBV3-1 (or the pseudogene TRBV3-2) to TRBJ2-1; a possible D gene is TRBD2 (5 bases). This CDR3 has 15 residues. V lost 0 bases and J 5 bases, leaving 11 bases between the germline ends. Germline V gene lookup returns CDR1 LGHDT and CDR2 YNNKEL (reference sequence).